Given below is one TCR beta chain in context. Using immunoSEQ multiplex PCR, the repertoire was profiled, and TCRdb retains in-frame clones only, with some absent. The table lists tens of thousands of clones, 80% of them singletons. Genomic DNA template from tumor biopsies or peripheral blood, roughly 616 ng to 6,500 ng input. The sample comes from a study of T cells in tumors after PD-1 blockade. Overall study context: No patient had prior checkpoint blockade, systemic immunosuppression, or radiotherapy within 4 weeks. Each patient got pembrolizumab 200 mg every 3 weeks or cemiplimab 350 mg every 2 weeks. Peripheral blood samples averaged 36,536 unique clonotypes and roughly 110,000 templates.

The length of the CDR3 is 13 residues. V gave up 11 bases and J gave up 0 bases, with 10 bases separating them. This TCR was recovered from a human donor with basal cell carcinoma. The chain uses TRBV12-3 or TRBV12-4 and TRBJ2-2; tentatively, D is TRBD2 (6 bases). This specimen consisted of PBMCs, obtained before anti-PD-1 treatment. The CDR3 sequence: CAGGDSNTGELFF. In DNA form, the CDR3 reads TGTGCCGGAGGGGACTCGAACACCGGGGAGCTGTTTTTT.